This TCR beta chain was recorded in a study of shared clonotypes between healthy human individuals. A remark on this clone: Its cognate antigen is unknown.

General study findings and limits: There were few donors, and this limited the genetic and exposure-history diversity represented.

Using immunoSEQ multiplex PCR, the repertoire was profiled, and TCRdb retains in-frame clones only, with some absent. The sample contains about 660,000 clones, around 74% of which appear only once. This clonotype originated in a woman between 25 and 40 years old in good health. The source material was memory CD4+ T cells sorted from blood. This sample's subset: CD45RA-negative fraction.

The DNA of the CDR3 is TGTGCCAGCAGGCCCTACATGGGCAATCAGCCCCAGCATTTT. This gives the protein CASRPYMGNQPQHF. The J gene is TRBJ1-5, the V gene TRBV2; D ambiguous. V lost 6 bases to trimming and J lost 2 bases, with 11 bases between them. The CDR3 totals 14 residues. Germline loops: CDR1 SNHLY, CDR2 FYNNEI.